This is a list of T cell receptor beta chains from one sample in a study of beta chain features in type 1 diabetes. The method was immunoSEQ multiplex PCR; TCRdb's version includes in-frame clones alone and lacks a portion of them. The repertoire holds 300,000 to 450,000 clones, with roughly an eighth as singletons. The material sequenced was naive CD4+ T cells from blood. These receptors were collected from a man between 18 and 29 years old in good health. The CDR3 runs from the conserved cysteine through the conserved F or W. The D gene is left open where the match is weak. Clone size is stated in some rows and not others, as once, few, many or a class when expanded.

CDR3aa: CSANRGEAFF
CDR3nt: TGCAGTGCGAACAGGGGTGAAGCTTTCTTT
j_gene: TRBJ1-1
v_gene: TRBV20-1
len: 10
abundance: NA
d_gene: TRBD1

CDR3aa: CASSTRQGWRSNEQFF
CDR3nt: TGTGCCAGCAGCACCCGACAGGGCTGGCGGAGCAATGAGCAGTTCTTC
j_gene: TRBJ2-1
v_gene: TRBV7-2
len: 16
abundance: few
d_gene: TRBD1

CDR3aa: CAWKKGQNNEKLFF
CDR3nt: TGTGCCTGGAAGAAGGGACAGAATAATGAAAAACTGTTTTTT
j_gene: TRBJ1-4
v_gene: TRBV30
len: 14
abundance: NA
d_gene: TRBD1

CDR3aa: CASSFGTGGFSYEQYF
CDR3nt: TGTGCCAGCAGCTTTGGGACAGGGGGTTTCTCCTACGAGCAGTACTTC
j_gene: TRBJ2-7
v_gene: TRBV7-8
len: 16
abundance: NA
d_gene: TRBD1

CDR3aa: CASSERTSGNIQYF
CDR3nt: TGTGCCAGCAGCGAACGGACTAGCGGAAACATTCAGTACTTC
j_gene: TRBJ2-4
v_gene: TRBV7-9
len: 14
abundance: NA
d_gene: TRBD2

CDR3aa: CSVVVDRRETQYF
CDR3nt: TGCAGCGTTGTCGTAGACCGGCGGGAGACCCAGTACTTC
j_gene: TRBJ2-5
v_gene: TRBV29-1
len: 13
abundance: NA
d_gene: NA

CDR3aa: CASSLSGGEDTQYF
CDR3nt: TGTGCCAGCAGCTTAAGCGGGGGCGAGGATACGCAGTATTTT
j_gene: TRBJ2-3
v_gene: TRBV11-1
len: 14
abundance: NA
d_gene: TRBD2

CDR3aa: CASSQEGRYTEAFF
CDR3nt: TGCGCCAGCAGCCAAGAGGGGAGGTACACTGAAGCTTTCTTT
j_gene: TRBJ1-1
v_gene: TRBV4-3
len: 14
abundance: NA
d_gene: NA

CDR3aa: CASSGDSHWANVLTF
CDR3nt: TGTGCCAGCAGCGGAGACAGCCACTGGGCCAACGTCCTGACTTTC
j_gene: TRBJ2-6
v_gene: TRBV5-4
len: 15
abundance: NA
d_gene: NA

CDR3aa: CASSFFGTENTGELFF
CDR3nt: TGTGCCAGCTCATTTTTTGGGACAGAGAACACCGGGGAGCTGTTTTTT
j_gene: TRBJ2-2
v_gene: TRBV18
len: 16
abundance: few
d_gene: TRBD1

CDR3aa: CASTPPQSGTEAFF
CDR3nt: TGTGCCAGTACTCCCCCACAGTCAGGAACTGAAGCTTTCTTT
j_gene: TRBJ1-1
v_gene: TRBV19
len: 14
abundance: few
d_gene: NA

CDR3aa: CASSLKAGGPPDPDTQYF
CDR3nt: TGTGCCAGCAGCTTAAAAGCGGGAGGGCCGCCTGACCCAGATACGCAGTATTTT
j_gene: TRBJ2-3
v_gene: TRBV7-2
len: 18
abundance: NA
d_gene: TRBD2

CDR3aa: CASSVGGTSGNYEQYF
CDR3nt: TGTGCCAGCAGCGTAGGCGGGACTAGCGGGAACTACGAGCAGTACTTC
j_gene: TRBJ2-7
v_gene: TRBV9
len: 16
abundance: NA
d_gene: TRBD2

CDR3aa: CAIRDSMNTEAFF
CDR3nt: TGTGCCATCAGAGACAGCATGAACACTGAAGCTTTCTTT
j_gene: TRBJ1-1
v_gene: TRBV10-3
len: 13
abundance: few
d_gene: NA

CDR3aa: CASSLIAGVTDTQYF
CDR3nt: TGTGCCAGCAGCTTAATTGCGGGAGTGACAGATACGCAGTATTTT
j_gene: TRBJ2-3
v_gene: TRBV7-3
len: 15
abundance: NA
d_gene: TRBD2

CDR3aa: CASSTGLAPSYEQYF
CDR3nt: TGTGCCAGCAGCACTGGACTAGCGCCCTCCTACGAGCAGTACTTC
j_gene: TRBJ2-7
v_gene: TRBV7-2
len: 15
abundance: NA
d_gene: TRBD2

CDR3aa: CSAKKWSPSGNTIYF
CDR3nt: TGCAGCGCTAAGAAGTGGTCGCCCTCTGGAAACACCATATATTTT
j_gene: TRBJ1-3
v_gene: TRBV29-1
len: 15
abundance: few
d_gene: NA

CDR3aa: CASSFYGKQETQYF
CDR3nt: TGTGCCAGCAGCTTTTACGGGAAACAAGAGACCCAGTACTTC
j_gene: TRBJ2-5
v_gene: TRBV7-2
len: 14
abundance: NA
d_gene: NA

CDR3aa: CASSYSTIANYGYTF
CDR3nt: TGTGCCAGCAGTTACTCCACCATAGCTAACTATGGCTACACCTTC
j_gene: TRBJ1-2
v_gene: TRBV6-6
len: 15
abundance: few
d_gene: NA

CDR3aa: CASRPSGTRLSNEQFF
CDR3nt: TGTGCCAGCAGGCCATCCGGGACTCGCCTTTCCAATGAGCAGTTCTTC
j_gene: TRBJ2-1
v_gene: TRBV28
len: 16
abundance: NA
d_gene: NA

CDR3aa: CSVGQGLNEQFF
CDR3nt: TGCAGCGTGGGACAGGGACTCAATGAGCAGTTCTTC
j_gene: TRBJ2-1
v_gene: TRBV29-1
len: 12
abundance: NA
d_gene: TRBD1

CDR3aa: CASTRTSGSYEQYF
CDR3nt: TGTGCCAGCACCCGGACTAGCGGGTCCTACGAGCAGTACTTC
j_gene: TRBJ2-7
v_gene: TRBV27
len: 14
abundance: few
d_gene: TRBD2

CDR3aa: CSVAWGGAGANVLTF
CDR3nt: TGCAGCGTTGCTTGGGGCGGGGCTGGGGCCAACGTCCTGACTTTC
j_gene: TRBJ2-6
v_gene: TRBV29-1
len: 15
abundance: NA
d_gene: NA

CDR3aa: CASSPIGLAGGWADTQYF
CDR3nt: TGCGCCAGCAGCCCAATCGGGCTAGCGGGAGGGTGGGCAGATACGCAGTATTTT
j_gene: TRBJ2-3
v_gene: TRBV4-3
len: 18
abundance: NA
d_gene: TRBD2

CDR3aa: CASSSLYEQYF
CDR3nt: TGCGCCAGCAGCTCCCTCTACGAGCAGTACTTC
j_gene: TRBJ2-7
v_gene: TRBV5-1
len: 11
abundance: few
d_gene: NA

CDR3aa: CASSIRQRSNQPQHF
CDR3nt: TGTGCCAGCAGTATTAGACAGAGGAGCAATCAGCCCCAGCATTTT
j_gene: TRBJ1-5
v_gene: TRBV6-1
len: 15
abundance: NA
d_gene: NA

CDR3aa: CSVLDRGQRGTQYF
CDR3nt: TGCAGCGTTCTCGACAGGGGGCAGCGGGGTACGCAGTATTTT
j_gene: TRBJ2-3
v_gene: TRBV29-1
len: 14
abundance: NA
d_gene: TRBD1

CDR3aa: CASSGRLAVNTGELFF
CDR3nt: TGCGCCAGCAGCGGAAGACTAGCGGTGAACACCGGGGAGCTGTTTTTT
j_gene: TRBJ2-2
v_gene: TRBV5-1
len: 16
abundance: NA
d_gene: TRBD2

CDR3aa: CASSLWEVDGYTF
CDR3nt: TGTGCCAGCAGCTTGTGGGAGGTAGATGGCTACACCTTC
j_gene: TRBJ1-2
v_gene: TRBV5-4
len: 13
abundance: few
d_gene: NA

CDR3aa: CASSLYRYEQYF
CDR3nt: TGTGCCAGCAGTTTGTACAGATACGAGCAGTACTTC
j_gene: TRBJ2-7
v_gene: TRBV28
len: 12
abundance: NA
d_gene: NA

CDR3aa: CATGVGEKLFF
CDR3nt: TGTGCCACCGGGGTGGGAGAAAAACTGTTTTTT
j_gene: TRBJ1-4
v_gene: TRBV28
len: 11
abundance: few
d_gene: NA

CDR3aa: CASSWEGFYGYTF
CDR3nt: TGTGCCAGCAGCTGGGAGGGCTTCTATGGCTACACCTTC
j_gene: TRBJ1-2
v_gene: TRBV28
len: 13
abundance: few
d_gene: NA

CDR3aa: CASSPGSVGEQFF
CDR3nt: TGTGCCAGCAGCCCGGGGAGCGTGGGGGAGCAGTTCTTC
j_gene: TRBJ2-1
v_gene: TRBV7-2
len: 13
abundance: few
d_gene: NA

CDR3aa: CASSSCRTYGGGRTYNEQFF
CDR3nt: TGTGCTAGCAGCTCATGTAGAACTTATGGAGGCGGAAGAACCTACAATGAGCAGTTCTTC
j_gene: TRBJ2-1
v_gene: TRBV7-7
len: 20
abundance: NA
d_gene: NA

CDR3aa: CASSIDEGDSTDTQYF
CDR3nt: TGTGCCAGTAGTATAGACGAGGGGGATTCGACAGATACGCAGTATTTT
j_gene: TRBJ2-3
v_gene: TRBV19
len: 16
abundance: NA
d_gene: NA

CDR3aa: CASSDRDVYGYTF
CDR3nt: TGTGCCAGCAGCGACAGGGATGTCTATGGCTACACCTTC
j_gene: TRBJ1-2
v_gene: TRBV21-1
len: 13
abundance: NA
d_gene: NA